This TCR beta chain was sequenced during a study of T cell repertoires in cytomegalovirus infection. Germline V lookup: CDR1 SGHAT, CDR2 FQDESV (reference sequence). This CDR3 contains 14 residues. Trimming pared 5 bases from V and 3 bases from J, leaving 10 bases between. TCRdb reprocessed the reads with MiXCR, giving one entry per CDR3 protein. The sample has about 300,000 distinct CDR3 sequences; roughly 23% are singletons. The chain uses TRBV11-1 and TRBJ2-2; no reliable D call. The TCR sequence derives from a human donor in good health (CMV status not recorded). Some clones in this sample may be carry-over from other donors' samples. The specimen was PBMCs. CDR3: CASSDDSYTGELFF. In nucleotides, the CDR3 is TGTGCCAGCAGCGATGACTCCTACACCGGGGAGCTGTTTTTT.